The sequence of this T cell receptor beta chain was determined in a study of shared clonotypes between healthy human individuals. The overall study: The cohort comprised a couple of women and a few men. Their ages spanned 18 to 49 years.

CDR1 is WNHNN and CDR2 is SYGVQD in the germline V gene (reference sequence). CDR3 length: 15 residues. Unmatched junction bases numbered 3, after V lost 6 bases and J lost 4 bases. Sequencing was performed with immunoSEQ multiplex PCR; in TCRdb, only in-frame clones are kept and a portion is missing. The sample holds fewer than 1.6 million clones; approximately 98.5% are singletons and the top ten take over 0.3%. The chain carries TRBV10-1 and TRBJ2-1; 13 nucleotides align to TRBD2. The sequenced sample consisted of naive CD4+ T cells sorted from blood. Described subset: CD45RA+ positively selected. This receptor was taken from a man younger than 40 in good health. CDR3 bases: TGCGCCAGCAGCTCGGGACTAGCGGGATACAATGAGCAGTTCTTC. Residues: CASSSGLAGYNEQFF.